This entry lists 15 T cell receptor beta chains sequenced from one sample in a study of blood T cell repertoires in COVID-19 (dated by TCRdb to about 2020). Library preparation employed the immunoSEQ multiplex PCR assay. TCRdb's version of the immuneACCESS table is confined to in-frame rearrangements and falls short of the full clone set. An unresolved V gene accounts for under half of the shortfall where checked; the remainder is of unknown origin. The sample table holds some 120,000 clones, of which over 65% were seen once. The top ten hold about 2.2% of the sample. The sequencing sample was made of peripheral blood. The receptors originated from a man aged 30 to 45 with acute or convalescent COVID-19.

The chain has TRBV6-5 and TRBJ2-7; a weak D match, TRBD1 (6 bases). CDR1 MNHEY and CDR2 SVGAGI come from the germline V gene. This CDR3 spans 15 amino acids. Deletions cut 5 bases from V and 1 base from J, with 15 bases between. CDR3 coding DNA: TGTGCCAGCAGTACATGGGGCAGGGGTTCCTACGAGCAGTACTTC. Translation: CASSTWGRGSYEQYF.

This sequence joins TRBV19 and TRBJ2-6; D perhaps matches TRBD1 (6 bases). The CDR3 extends over 17 amino acids. Germline loops: CDR1 LNHDA, CDR2 SQIVND (reference sequence). V dropped 6 bases and J dropped 0 bases, with 15 bases sitting between them. CDR3 region: CASRSRTASSGANVLTF. Written as DNA, the CDR3 is TGTGCCAGTAGATCCCGGACAGCAAGCTCTGGGGCCAACGTCCTGACTTTC.

This clone appeared a single time. The chain links TRBV6-6 to TRBJ2-5; TRBD1 matches at 8 bases. Germline assignment: CDR1 MNHNY and CDR2 SVGAGI (reference sequence). The CDR3 has 14 residues. The V segment lost 2 bases and the J segment 7 bases; nucleotides outside the gene matches: 6. CDR3: CASSYRDRRGTQYF. Here the CDR3 DNA reads TGTGCCAGCAGTTACCGGGACAGGAGAGGGACCCAGTACTTC.

This chain connects TRBV5-1 to TRBJ1-5; 8 nucleotides align to TRBD1. J gave up 5 bases and V 7 bases, and 5 bases lay outside the gene matches. The CDR3 consists of 13 residues. Germline V CDR1 and CDR2: SGHRS, YFSETQ. Written as DNA, the CDR3 is TGCGCCAGCCGACCGGACAGGGATCAGCCCCAGCATTTT. This translates into CASRPDRDQPQHF.

CDR3 in amino acids: CASSRLAGVIKETQYF. The CDR3 DNA is TGTGCCAGCAGTAGGCTAGCGGGAGTCATAAAAGAGACCCAGTACTTC. The V and J genes are TRBV2 and TRBJ2-5, with 10 bases fitting TRBD2. The CDR3 extends over 16 amino acids. Germline CDR1 and CDR2: SNHLY and FYNNEI. Losses at the gene ends were 5 bases for V and 3 bases for J; bases not matched to a gene: 9.

The CDR3 spells CASSSGINEQFF. Written as DNA, the CDR3 is TGTGCCAGCAGTTCGGGGATCAATGAGCAGTTCTTC. V gene TRBV11-1 combines with J gene TRBJ2-1; possibly TRBD2 for D (5 bases). Per the germline V gene, CDR1 is SGHAT and CDR2 is FQDESV (reference sequence). This CDR3 spans 12 amino acids. V lost 6 bases and J lost 6, with 9 bases in between. The whole variable domain, remainder taken from reference TRBV11-1 and TRBJ2-1, is EAEVAQSPRYKITEKSQAVAFWCDPISGHATLYWYRQILGQGPELLVQFQDESVVDDSQLPKDRFSAERLKGVDSTLKIQPAELGDSAMYLCASSSGINEQFFGPGTRLTVL.

The rearrangement links TRBV4-2 to TRBJ1-3, with D perhaps TRBD1 (5 bases). Germline V gene data show CDR1 as LGHNA and CDR2 as YNFKEQ. V lost 2 bases and J 0 bases, leaving 8 bases between the germline ends. This CDR3 has 15 residues. CDR3: CASSQPGSSGNTIYF. The CDR3, as DNA: TGTGCCAGCAGCCAACCAGGGTCCTCTGGAAACACCATATATTTT.

The V gene is TRBV19, the J gene TRBJ1-1; D ambiguous. V dropped 7 bases and J dropped 4 bases, with 13 bases sitting between them. Looked up from germline, CDR1 is LNHDA and CDR2 is SQIVND (reference sequence). The CDR3 loop spans 13 amino acids. As DNA, the CDR3 is TGTGCCAGTAACCTAGCAGGATTCACTGAAGCTTTCTTT. It yields the protein CASNLAGFTEAFF.

This chain links TRBV10-3 with TRBJ2-7; 8 positions match TRBD2. Germline values: CDR1 ENHRY, CDR2 SYGVKD. After removal of 3 bases from V and 4 bases from J, the junction contained 8 bases not matched to a gene. The CDR3 runs to 15 residues. The chain's CDR3 is CAISERAGGRYEQYF. The CDR3 DNA sequence: TGTGCCATCAGTGAAAGGGCGGGGGGCAGGTACGAGCAGTACTTC.

The chain uses TRBV28 and TRBJ1-5; 11 positions agree with TRBD1. J gave up 9 bases and V 5 bases, and 9 bases lay outside the gene matches. CDR1 and CDR2 (germline): MDHEN, SYDVKM. The CDR3 has 15 amino acids. The CDR3 nucleotides are TGTGCCAGCAGTCTAGGGACAGGGGGAATAGGGCCCCAGCATTTT. Translating it yields CASSLGTGGIGPQHF.

This chain links TRBV4-2 with TRBJ2-1; no firm D call. The CDR3 runs 13 residues. Trimming removed 1 base from V and 10 bases from J, with 11 bases in between. Germline V gene sequence: CDR1 LGHNA, CDR2 YNFKEQ. The CDR3 sequence is CASSQGPLDEQFF. CDR3 DNA: TGTGCCAGCAGCCAAGGCCCTCTAGACGAGCAGTTCTTC.

The V call is TRBV6-5, the J call TRBJ2-2; 8 bases match TRBD2. V trimming: 5 bases; J trimming: 1 base; junction bases outside the gene matches: 3. The germline V gene has CDR1 MNHEY and CDR2 SVGAGI. CDR3 length: 15 amino acids. CDR3 protein: CASSRGGLNTGELFF. The CDR3 DNA follows: TGTGCCAGCAGTCGCGGGGGGTTGAACACCGGGGAGCTGTTTTTT.

The chain has TRBV12-3 or TRBV12-4 and TRBJ1-5, with D unresolved. The CDR3 extends over 13 amino acids. Trimming removed 5 bases at V and 2 bases at J, with 7 bases between. The CDR3 region has the DNA TGTGCCAGCAGTATAGGAGGCAATCAGCCCCAGCATTTT. Translation: CASSIGGNQPQHF.

The V gene is TRBV10-3, the J gene TRBJ2-1; 8 positions agree with TRBD2. CDR1 is ENHRY and CDR2 is SYGVKD in the germline V gene. CDR3 length equals 13 residues. Trimming at V came to 2 bases and at J to 9 bases, leaving 3 bases not matched to a gene. The CDR3 reads CAISEGLASEQFF. The CDR3 DNA reads as TGTGCCATCAGTGAGGGACTAGCCTCTGAGCAGTTCTTC.

The chain couples TRBV19 to TRBJ1-5; D is possibly TRBD1 (5 bases). Germline CDR1 is LNHDA and CDR2 is SQIVND (reference sequence). V shed 3 bases and J shed 0 bases, with 21 bases lying between them. The CDR3 is made up of 19 amino acids. CDR3 sequence (DNA): TGTGCCAGTAGTATTACCCGGGGGGGAAGGGGCAATAGCAATCAGCCCCAGCATTTT. The encoded protein is CASSITRGGRGNSNQPQHF.